This TCR beta chain was sequenced during a study of Ad26.COV2.S vaccination and SARS-CoV-2 variants. Notes on the study in general: Total T cell responses were possibly underestimated by TCR breadth and depth analyses.

The method was immunoSEQ multiplex PCR; TCRdb's version includes in-frame clones alone and lacks a portion of them. In the table there are 150,000 to 200,000 clones, 87% of which are singletons. Remarks on this clone: Its antigen is as yet unknown.

J was trimmed by 6 bases and V by 5 bases; bases with no gene match: 5. The CDR3 runs to 15 residues. Germline CDR1 and CDR2: LNHDA and SQIVND (reference sequence). This specimen consisted of peripheral blood, obtained after recovery from COVID-19. The origin of this receptor is a human donor who had recovered from COVID-19. The chain links TRBV19 to TRBJ1-6; 9 bases are shared with TRBD1. The CDR3 reads CASSLTDRGNSPLHF. The CDR3 region has the DNA TGTGCCAGTAGTCTGACGGACAGGGGTAATTCACCCCTCCACTTT.